The rows below give T cell receptor beta chains drawn from one sample of a study of PD-1 blockade in mismatch repair-deficient tumors. Libraries were prepared by immunoSEQ multiplex PCR; TCRdb keeps only in-frame clonotypes and omits some of them. The sample carries 130,000 or so clones, 85% to 90% recorded once. The material was peripheral blood, obtained 44 weeks after starting pembrolizumab. These receptors were taken from an adult with mismatch repair-deficient cancer. Each CDR3 is given with its conserved first and last residue. D genes are given only for firm matches. Expanded clones get a size class; other rows say once, few or many, or leave the size out.

V gene	clone size	J gene	D gene	CDR3 protein	CDR3 DNA
TRBV10-2	NA	TRBJ2-4	NA	CASSELGWNIQYF	TGCGCCAGCAGTGAACTGGGTTGGAACATTCAGTACTTC
TRBV30	NA	TRBJ2-7	NA	CAWSALSYEQYF	TGTGCCTGGAGTGCGCTCAGCTACGAGCAGTACTTC
TRBV6-5	NA	TRBJ2-7	NA	CASSYAAGEQYF	TGTGCCAGCAGTTACGCAGCGGGCGAGCAGTACTTC
TRBV4-3	NA	TRBJ2-1	NA	CASSQALRAEQFF	TGCGCCAGCAGCCAAGCCCTTAGGGCTGAGCAGTTCTTC
TRBV19	NA	TRBJ2-7	TRBD1	CASSKFQDRGFYEQYF	TGTGCCAGTAGTAAGTTCCAGGACAGGGGTTTTTACGAGCAGTACTTC
TRBV6-6	NA	TRBJ1-5	NA	CASSRRVGSNQPQHF	TGTGCCAGCAGTCGCAGGGTTGGTAGCAATCAGCCCCAGCATTTT
TRBV19	NA	TRBJ1-1	TRBD1	CASNTDREGRNTEAFF	TGTGCCAGTAACACGGACAGGGAAGGCCGGAACACTGAAGCTTTCTTT
TRBV5-1	NA	TRBJ2-1	NA	CASSFRGGLSSYNEQFF	TGCGCCAGCAGCTTCCGGGGCGGGCTGAGCTCCTACAATGAGCAGTTCTTC
TRBV7-9	NA	TRBJ2-7	NA	CASSLVGISSDEQYF	TGTGCCAGCAGCTTAGTAGGGATAAGTAGCGACGAGCAGTACTTC
TRBV6-5	NA	TRBJ2-5	NA	CASTYGETQYF	TGTGCCAGCACTTACGGAGAGACCCAGTACTTC
TRBV5-3	NA	TRBJ2-3	TRBD2	CARSLEASGCPTDTQYF	TGTGCCAGAAGCTTGGAGGCTAGCGGGTGTCCCACAGATACGCAGTATTTT
TRBV5-1	NA	TRBJ2-7	TRBD1	CASSRDRSLYEQYF	TGCGCCAGCAGCCGGGACAGGAGCTTGTACGAGCAGTACTTC
TRBV11-2	few	TRBJ2-2	TRBD2	CASSLAGRAGELFF	TGTGCCAGCAGCTTAGCCGGGAGGGCCGGGGAGCTGTTTTTT
TRBV28	NA	TRBJ1-4	NA	CASSSQKGGNEKLFF	TGTGCCAGCAGTTCCCAGAAAGGGGGAAATGAAAAACTGTTTTTT
TRBV6-1	NA	TRBJ1-1	NA	CASSFGGAFDAFF	TGTGCCAGCTCCTTTGGGGGCGCGTTTGACGCTTTCTTT
TRBV21-1	NA	TRBJ1-2	NA	CASSKIGGVGGYTF	TGTGCCAGCAGCAAAATAGGGGGAGTTGGAGGCTACACCTTC
TRBV5-8	NA	TRBJ1-1	TRBD1	CASSFWTGLEAFF	TGTGCCAGCAGCTTTTGGACAGGGCTTGAAGCTTTCTTT
TRBV2	NA	TRBJ1-5	TRBD1	CASRPGDRAQPQHF	TGTGCCAGCAGACCCGGGGACAGGGCTCAGCCCCAGCATTTT
TRBV30	NA	TRBJ1-2	NA	CAWSEDSYGYTF	TGTGCCTGGAGTGAGGACAGCTATGGCTACACCTTC
TRBV5-6	few	TRBJ2-2	NA	CASSSLVTGELFF	TGTGCCAGCAGCTCCCTCGTCACCGGGGAGCTGTTTTTT